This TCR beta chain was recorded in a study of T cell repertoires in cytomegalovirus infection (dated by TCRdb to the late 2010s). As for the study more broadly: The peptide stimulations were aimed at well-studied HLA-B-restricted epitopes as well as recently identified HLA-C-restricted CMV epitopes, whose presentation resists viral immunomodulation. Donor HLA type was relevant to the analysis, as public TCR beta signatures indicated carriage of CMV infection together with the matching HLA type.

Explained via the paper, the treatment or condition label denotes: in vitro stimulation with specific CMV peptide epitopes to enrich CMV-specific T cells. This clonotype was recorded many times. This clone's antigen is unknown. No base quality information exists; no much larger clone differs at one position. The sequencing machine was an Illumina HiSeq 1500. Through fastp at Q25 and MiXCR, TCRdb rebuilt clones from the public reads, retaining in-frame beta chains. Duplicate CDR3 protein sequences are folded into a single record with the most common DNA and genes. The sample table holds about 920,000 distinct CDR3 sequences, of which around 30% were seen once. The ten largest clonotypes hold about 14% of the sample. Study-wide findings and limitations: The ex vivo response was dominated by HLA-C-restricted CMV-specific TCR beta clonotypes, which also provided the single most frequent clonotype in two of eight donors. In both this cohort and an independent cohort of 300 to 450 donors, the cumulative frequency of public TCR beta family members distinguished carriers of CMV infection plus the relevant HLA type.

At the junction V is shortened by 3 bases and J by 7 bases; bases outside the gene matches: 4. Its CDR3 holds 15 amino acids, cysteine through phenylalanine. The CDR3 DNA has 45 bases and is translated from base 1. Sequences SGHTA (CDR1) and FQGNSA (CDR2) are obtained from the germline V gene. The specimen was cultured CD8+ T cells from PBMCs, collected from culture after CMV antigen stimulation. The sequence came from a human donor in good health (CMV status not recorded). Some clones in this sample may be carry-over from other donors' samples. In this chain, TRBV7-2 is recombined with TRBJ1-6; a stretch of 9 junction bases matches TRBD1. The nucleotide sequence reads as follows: TGTGCCAGCAGCTTCACAGGGGGCAAGAATTCACCCCTCCACTTT. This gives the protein CASSFTGGKNSPLHF.